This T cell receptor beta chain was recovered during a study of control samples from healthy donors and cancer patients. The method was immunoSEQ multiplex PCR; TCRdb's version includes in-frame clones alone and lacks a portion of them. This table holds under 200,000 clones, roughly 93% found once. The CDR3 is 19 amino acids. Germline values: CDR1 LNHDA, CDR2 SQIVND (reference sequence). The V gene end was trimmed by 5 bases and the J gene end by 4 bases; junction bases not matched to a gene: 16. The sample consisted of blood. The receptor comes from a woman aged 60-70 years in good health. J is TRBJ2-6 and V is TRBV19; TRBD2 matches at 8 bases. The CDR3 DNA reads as TGTGCCAGTAGTCGAACGAAAGGACTAGCAGCTAGGGGGGCCAACGTCCTGACTTTC. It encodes CASSRTKGLAARGANVLTF.